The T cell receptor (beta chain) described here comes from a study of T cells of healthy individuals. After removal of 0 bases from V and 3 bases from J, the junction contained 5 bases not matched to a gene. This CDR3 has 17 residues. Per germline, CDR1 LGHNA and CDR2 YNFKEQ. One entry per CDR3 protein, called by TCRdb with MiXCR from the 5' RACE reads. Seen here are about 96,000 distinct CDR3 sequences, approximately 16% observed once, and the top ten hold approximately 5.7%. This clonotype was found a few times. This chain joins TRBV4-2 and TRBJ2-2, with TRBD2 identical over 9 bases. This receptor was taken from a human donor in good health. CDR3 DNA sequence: TGTGCCAGCAGCCAAGACTGGAGCGGGGGGCACACCGGGGAGCTGTTTTTT. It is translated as CASSQDWSGGHTGELFF.